A single sample is the source of the 2 T cell receptor beta chains below, sequenced in a study of shared clonotypes between healthy human individuals. Naive-designated CD8 cells lacked CD45RO, were positively enriched for CCR7, and omitted terminally differentiated effector memory CD45RA+ cells. Sequenced by immunoSEQ multiplex PCR; TCRdb stores in-frame clones only, minus some. The table lists approximately 2,200,000 clones, under 95% of them singletons. The sequenced sample was naive CD8+ T cells from PBMCs. These receptors all come from a man younger than 35 in good health. Some clones in this sample may be carry-over from other donors' samples.

The V and J genes are TRBV28 and TRBJ2-7; D might be TRBD1 (5 bases). Germline V gives CDR1 MDHEN, CDR2 SYDVKM. The CDR3 runs to 15 residues. The V and J ends lost 6 bases and 2 bases respectively, with 17 bases between them. The DNA of the CDR3 is TGTGCCAGCAGCCCCCCACACGACAGCGCCTACGAGCAGTACTTC. Amino acids: CASSPPHDSAYEQYF.

The rearrangement links TRBV19 to TRBJ1-1, with D unresolved. This CDR3 is built from 14 residues. Germline assignment: CDR1 LNHDA and CDR2 SQIVND (reference sequence). V was pared by 3 bases and J by 8 bases, with 16 bases between. CDR3 nucleotides: TGTGCCAGTAGTATCGGTCTTTTGACGGTGGAAGCTTTCTTT. Its protein is CASSIGLLTVEAFF.